Shown below are 31 T cell receptor beta chains from a single sample sequenced in a study of cytomegalovirus exposure and HLA in healthy donors. Amplification used 60 Vbeta primers and 13 Jbeta primers. Libraries were prepared by immunoSEQ multiplex PCR; TCRdb keeps only in-frame clonotypes and omits some of them. Of under 130,000 clones detected, around 80% appear once; the ten largest clones hold 3% to 4%. The material sequenced was PBMCs. These receptors were obtained from a woman between 35 and 50 years old in good health and CMV-seronegative.

This chain joins TRBV6-6 and TRBJ1-6; D is unclear. The germline CDR1 and CDR2 sequences are MNHNY and SVGAGI (reference sequence). V was pared by 0 bases and J by 8 bases, with 8 bases between. This CDR3 is 14 amino acids long. In nucleotides, the CDR3 is TGTGCCAGCAGTTACTCGAGAGTGGATTCACCCCTCCACTTT. It specifies CASSYSRVDSPLHF.

This chain uses TRBV7-2 with TRBJ2-2, with TRBD1 matching over 8 bases. The trim removed 5 bases at V and 0 bases at J, leaving 5 bases unmatched. The CDR3 covers 16 residues. The V gene's germline CDR1 is SGHTA and CDR2 FQGNSA. The CDR3 region has the DNA TGTGCCAGCAGCCGACAGGGGTCTGCGAACACCGGGGAGCTGTTTTTT. Its translation is CASSRQGSANTGELFF.

The gene calls are TRBV5-1 and TRBJ1-1; perhaps TRBD1 as D (5 bases). The CDR3 is 16 amino acids. CDR1 and CDR2 (germline): SGHRS, YFSETQ. V was cut by 0 bases and J by 3 bases, with 15 bases left in between. The CDR3 here is CASSLDGAPEDTEAFF. The DNA for the CDR3 is TGCGCCAGCAGCTTGGATGGGGCGCCCGAGGACACTGAAGCTTTCTTT.

The chain has TRBV5-1 and TRBJ2-1; 7 nucleotides agree with TRBD1. V was clipped by 2 bases and J by 0 bases; unmatched bases: 8. Per the germline V gene, CDR1 is SGHRS and CDR2 is YFSETQ. The CDR3 extends over 17 amino acids. The CDR3 sequence: CASSFYIGGSSYNEQFF. In DNA form, the CDR3 reads TGCGCCAGCAGCTTTTATATAGGGGGCAGCTCCTACAATGAGCAGTTCTTC.

The genes are TRBV2 and TRBJ2-2, with TRBD1 matching over 10 bases. Per germline, CDR1 SNHLY and CDR2 FYNNEI. This CDR3 comprises 17 residues. Trimming cost V 8 bases and J 5 bases; bases outside gene matches: 14. CDR3 loop: CASWGTGDRGGTGELFF. Here the CDR3 DNA reads TGTGCCAGCTGGGGGACAGGGGACCGTGGGGGGACCGGGGAGCTGTTTTTT.

This clone was counted only a few times. This sequence joins TRBV6-5 and TRBJ2-5; D is possibly TRBD1 (6 bases). The germline V gene encodes CDR1 MNHEY and CDR2 SVGAGI. V shed 4 bases and J shed 5 bases, with 11 bases lying between them. The length of the CDR3 is 13 residues. CDR3: CASSFGGIETQYF. CDR3 in DNA: TGTGCCAGCAGTTTTGGGGGCATTGAGACCCAGTACTTC.

The V call is TRBV7-2, the J call TRBJ2-3, with D unclear. Trimming left V 2 bases short and J 7 bases short, with 22 bases between. The CDR3 is made up of 17 amino acids. Germline CDR1 SGHTA, CDR2 FQGNSA. The CDR3 region is CASSLIPPGSQIYTQYF. The CDR3 nucleotides read TGTGCCAGCAGCTTAATCCCACCAGGATCACAGATTTATACGCAGTATTTT.

V and J are TRBV30 and TRBJ2-6, with a possible D match to TRBD1 (6 bases). CDR1 and CDR2 from the germline V gene are GTSNPN and SVGIG (reference sequence). This CDR3 comprises 18 residues. Trimming stripped 0 bases from V and 5 bases from J, with 20 bases between. The DNA of the CDR3 is TGTGCCTGGAGTGTAGGGGGACACTCCTCCCTGAGGGCCAACGTCCTGACTTTC. It translates to CAWSVGGHSSLRANVLTF.

J is TRBJ2-1 and V is TRBV28; 8 nucleotides align to TRBD1. The V gene end was trimmed by 3 bases and the J gene end by 7 bases; junction bases not matched to a gene: 8. The CDR3 extends over 15 amino acids. From germline, CDR1 is MDHEN and CDR2 SYDVKM. The CDR3: CASSFFWTGKNEQFF. CDR3 sequence (DNA): TGTGCCAGCAGTTTCTTCTGGACAGGGAAGAATGAGCAGTTCTTC.

V is TRBV5-8 and J is TRBJ1-1, with D perhaps TRBD1 (6 bases). Looked up from germline, CDR1 is SGHTS and CDR2 is YDEGEE. V lost 2 bases, J lost 5 bases, and 13 bases lay in between. The CDR3 sequence is 14 residues long. CDR3 protein: CASSLGRGGTEAFF. CDR3 coding DNA: TGTGCCAGCAGCTTAGGCAGGGGAGGGACTGAAGCTTTCTTT.

V gene TRBV6-5 combines with J gene TRBJ2-7; 7 nucleotides line up with TRBD1. V gave up 7 bases and J gave up 4 bases; unmatched junction bases: 1. CDR3 length equals 11 residues. CDR1 and CDR2 from the germline V gene are MNHEY and SVGAGI. The chain's CDR3 is CASMTGYEQYF. CDR3 nucleotide sequence: TGTGCCAGCATGACAGGGTACGAGCAGTACTTC.

The chain recombines TRBV6-5 with TRBJ1-1; D not resolved. Germline V CDR1 and CDR2: MNHEY, SVGAGI. The CDR3 runs to 11 residues. V dropped 7 bases and J dropped 4 bases, with 7 bases sitting between them. CDR3 in DNA: TGTGCCAGCAACCTCGGCACTGAAGCTTTCTTT. Its protein product is CASNLGTEAFF.

The rearrangement joins TRBV9 to TRBJ2-3, with TRBD2 matching 9 bases. The CDR3 totals 20 residues. Germline loops: CDR1 SGDLS, CDR2 YYNGEE. With 3 bases clipped from V and 1 base from J, the junction kept 18 bases outside the gene matches. CDR3 protein: CASSAGRAGGPNLGTDTQYF. Written as DNA, the CDR3 is TGTGCCAGCAGCGCCGGCCGGGCGGGAGGGCCGAACCTAGGCACAGATACGCAGTATTTT.

The CDR3 region is CASSLTTGGDYEQYF. The CDR3 DNA follows: TGCGCCAGCAGCTTGACGACAGGGGGCGACTACGAGCAGTACTTC. The rearrangement links TRBV5-1 to TRBJ2-7; TRBD1 matches at 10 bases. The germline CDR1 and CDR2 sequences are SGHRS and YFSETQ. V lost 1 base, J lost 3 bases, and 4 bases stayed unmatched. The CDR3 spans 15 residues.

The chain employs TRBV7-2 and TRBJ1-1, with 8 bases lining up with TRBD1. J lost 0 bases, V lost 3 bases, and 6 bases had no gene match. Germline CDR1 and CDR2: SGHTA and FQGNSA. This CDR3 has 16 residues. The CDR3 nucleotides read TGTGCCAGCAGCTTGTCAGGGGGCCTCATGAACACTGAAGCTTTCTTT. Protein sequence: CASSLSGGLMNTEAFF.

This clone was seen only a few times. CDR3 DNA: TGTGCCAGCAGCTTAGCGGGGGCAGGGGTAGGCGAGCAGTACTTC. The encoded protein is CASSLAGAGVGEQYF. This sequence joins TRBV7-9 and TRBJ2-7, with a weak D call TRBD1 (6 bases). The CDR3 length is 15 residues. The V end was cut by 0 bases, the J end by 6 bases, with 15 bases between. The V gene's germline CDR1 is SEHNR and CDR2 FQNEAQ (reference sequence).

The gene calls are TRBV4-1 and TRBJ1-1; no reliable D call. CDR1 is MGHRA and CDR2 is YSYEKL in the germline V gene. The V gene lost 6 bases and the J gene lost 3 bases, with 23 bases spanning the gap. The CDR3 runs to 17 residues. The CDR3 loop reads CASSEHLRHSVDTEAFF. CDR3 bases: TGCGCCAGCAGTGAACATCTGAGACACTCTGTCGACACTGAAGCTTTCTTT.

This sequence joins TRBV27 and TRBJ1-4, with TRBD1 matching over 8 bases. The CDR3 spans 15 residues. Looked up from germline, CDR1 is MNHEY and CDR2 is SMNVEV (reference sequence). The J segment lost 5 bases and the V segment lost 5 bases, leaving 7 bases of the junction unmatched. CDR3 amino acids: CASSPLTGVNEKLFF. The CDR3 bases are TGTGCCAGCAGTCCATTGACAGGGGTCAATGAAAAACTGTTTTTT.

The CDR3 nucleotides read TGTGCCAGCAGTCGGCTCGGACAGGGCAGCAACGAGCAGTACTTC. Its protein product is CASSRLGQGSNEQYF. The V call is TRBV28, the J call TRBJ2-5; 8 bases are a match to TRBD1. Near its end, the DNA agrees better with TRBJ2-7, so the J call may be wrong. The CDR3 spans 15 residues. Germline V lookup: CDR1 MDHEN, CDR2 SYDVKM.

This clone appeared a single time. The gene calls are TRBV27 and TRBJ2-1; D not resolved. CDR3 length: 13 amino acids. Between the trimmed V and J ends, which lost 3 bases and 0 bases, there was a span of 3 bases. Germline CDR1 is MNHEY and CDR2 is SMNVEV (reference sequence). The CDR3 region has the DNA TGTGCCAGCAGTTTTAACTCCTACAATGAGCAGTTCTTC. It yields the protein CASSFNSYNEQFF.

This sequence joins TRBV9 and TRBJ2-5, with D unclear. The CDR3 extends over 14 amino acids. CDR1 and CDR2 (germline): SGDLS, YYNGEE. Trimming shortened V by 0 bases and J by 2 bases, and 8 bases separated the two germline ends. The CDR3 protein is CASSVGGSQETQYF. For the CDR3, the DNA is TGTGCCAGCAGCGTAGGCGGCTCACAAGAGACCCAGTACTTC.

The rearrangement uses TRBV28 and TRBJ1-1; 8 bases match TRBD1. In germline, CDR1 is MDHEN, CDR2 SYDVKM. The length of the CDR3 is 15 residues. The J segment lost 7 bases and the V segment lost 5 bases, leaving 12 bases of the junction unmatched. The CDR3 loop reads CASSPLRQGAGEAFF. CDR3 bases: TGTGCCAGCAGTCCACTCCGGCAGGGGGCCGGTGAAGCTTTCTTT.

This clone was seen a few times. The chain joins TRBV6-6 to TRBJ1-2; D is uncertain. Trimming removed 6 bases from V and 8 bases from J, with 13 bases in between. The CDR3 totals 12 residues. Germline V gives CDR1 MNHNY, CDR2 SVGAGI (reference sequence). The DNA for the CDR3 is TGTGCCAGCAGCCGCGAAACAGACGGCTACACCTTC. It encodes CASSRETDGYTF.

The CDR3 sequence: CASSLKVLAGPNEQFF. The DNA of the CDR3 is TGTGCCAGCAGTTTAAAGGTACTAGCGGGGCCCAATGAGCAGTTCTTC. This chain connects TRBV27 to TRBJ2-1, with TRBD2 identical over 10 bases. Germline CDR1 and CDR2: MNHEY and SMNVEV (reference sequence). After removal of 2 bases from V and 6 bases from J, the junction contained 7 bases not matched to a gene. The CDR3 sequence is 16 residues long.

The CDR3 nucleotides read TGTGCCAGCAACCAGGGGTCCTCGTACGACATTCAGTACTTC. Its protein is CASNQGSSYDIQYF. V is TRBV7-8 and J is TRBJ2-4; weak D call: TRBD1 (6 bases). Germline CDR1 SGHVS, CDR2 FQNEAQ. The CDR3 extends over 14 amino acids. Trimming pared 7 bases from V and 8 bases from J, leaving 18 bases between.

In nucleotides, the CDR3 is TGTGCCAGCAGTCCCCGGGGGGATTACACAGATACGCAGTATTTT. It encodes CASSPRGDYTDTQYF. The chain links TRBV6-1 to TRBJ2-3, with 7 nucleotides matching TRBD2. Germline lookup yields CDR1 MNHNS and CDR2 SASEGT. The ends lost 5 bases at V and 2 bases at J; junction bases unmatched: 7. The CDR3 is 15 amino acids.

The chain employs TRBV18 and TRBJ2-7; TRBD2 aligns across 9 bases. CDR1 is KGHSH, CDR2 LQKENI, per germline. V lost 2 bases to trimming and J lost 6 bases; unmatched junction nucleotides: 5. The CDR3 has 14 residues. For the CDR3, the DNA is TGTGCCAGCTCACCAAGGCGGGAGGGCGGCGAGCAGTACTTC. Its protein is CASSPRREGGEQYF.

The chain carries TRBV11-2 and TRBJ2-7; unclear D gene. The V end was cut by 1 base, the J end by 4 bases, with 5 bases between. The CDR3 runs 12 residues. Looked up from germline, CDR1 is SGHAT and CDR2 is FQNNGV. DNA of the CDR3: TGTGCCAGCAGCTTAGTACTGTACGAGCAGTACTTC. This codes for CASSLVLYEQYF. Combining the CDR3 with reference TRBV11-2 and TRBJ2-7 gives the whole variable domain EAGVAQSPRYKIIEKRQSVAFWCNPISGHATLYWYQQILGQGPKLLIQFQNNGVVDDSQLPKDRFSAERLKGVDSTLKIQPAKLEDSAVYLCASSLVLYEQYFGPGTRLTVT.

This rearrangement joins TRBV11-2 to TRBJ2-7; 7 nucleotides agree with TRBD2. CDR3 length: 16 amino acids. CDR1 and CDR2 from the germline V gene are SGHAT and FQNNGV. The V gene end was trimmed by 0 bases and the J gene end by 0 bases; junction bases not matched to a gene: 5. CDR3 in amino acids: CASSLERGVSSYEQYF. CDR3 sequence (DNA): TGTGCCAGCAGCTTAGAACGGGGGGTGAGCTCCTACGAGCAGTACTTC.

The chain links TRBV7-7 to TRBJ2-1; tentatively, D is TRBD2 (6 bases). The CDR3 is made up of 14 amino acids. V was pared by 1 base and J by 10 bases, with 14 bases between. Germline V lookup: CDR1 SSHAT, CDR2 FNYEAQ (reference sequence). CDR3 sequence: CASSLDPLAGEQFF. The CDR3 nucleotides read TGTGCCAGCAGCTTAGACCCACTAGCTGGGGAGCAGTTCTTC. Combining the CDR3 with reference TRBV7-7 and TRBJ2-1 gives the whole variable domain GAGVSQSPRYKVTKRGQDVTLRCDPISSHATLYWYQQALGQGPEFLTYFNYEAQPDKSGLPSDRFSAERPEGSISTLTIQRTEQRDSAMYRCASSLDPLAGEQFFGPGTRLTVL.

The J gene is TRBJ1-4, the V gene TRBV28; TRBD1 aligns across 7 bases. Per the germline V gene, CDR1 is MDHEN and CDR2 is SYDVKM. V lost 6 bases to trimming and J lost 8 bases; unmatched junction nucleotides: 9. CDR3 length: 14 amino acids. The CDR3 protein is CASSPDRLGEKLFF. CDR3 nucleotide sequence: TGTGCCAGCAGCCCGGACAGGCTTGGGGAAAAACTGTTTTTT.